The clone carrying this T cell receptor (beta chain) was picked up one time. The method was immunoSEQ multiplex PCR; TCRdb's version includes in-frame clones alone and lacks a portion of them. The sample contains around 140,000 clones, over 75% of which appear only once. This sample was included in a study of blood T cell repertoires in COVID-19. What was sequenced was PBMCs or T cells enriched from blood (not recorded which). The TCR sequence derives from a man aged 45-60 years in a cohort exposed to, infected with or recovered from COVID-19 (not recorded which).

The CDR3: CASSSPGQGMRYTF. In nucleotides, the CDR3 is TGTGCCAGCAGCTCGCCCGGACAGGGAATGAGGTACACCTTC. The genes are TRBV11-2 and TRBJ1-2, with 8 bases matching TRBD1. Germline-derived CDR1 and CDR2 are SGHAT and FQNNGV. Trimming removed 4 bases from V and 11 bases from J; junction bases left unmatched: 12. The CDR3 contains 14 residues.